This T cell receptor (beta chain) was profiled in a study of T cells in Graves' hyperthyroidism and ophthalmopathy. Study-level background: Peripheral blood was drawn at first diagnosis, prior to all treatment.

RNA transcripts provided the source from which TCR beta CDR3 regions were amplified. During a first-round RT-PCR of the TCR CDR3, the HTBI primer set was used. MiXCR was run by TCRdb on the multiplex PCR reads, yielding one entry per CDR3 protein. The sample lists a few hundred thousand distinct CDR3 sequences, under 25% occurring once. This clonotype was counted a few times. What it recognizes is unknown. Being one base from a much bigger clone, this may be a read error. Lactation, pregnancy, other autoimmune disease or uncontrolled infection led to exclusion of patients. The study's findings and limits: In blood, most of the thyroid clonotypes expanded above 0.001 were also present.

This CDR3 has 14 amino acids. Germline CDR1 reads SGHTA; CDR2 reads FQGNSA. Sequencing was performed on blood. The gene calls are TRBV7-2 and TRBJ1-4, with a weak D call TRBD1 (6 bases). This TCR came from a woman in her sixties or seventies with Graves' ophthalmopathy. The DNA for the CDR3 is TGTGCCGGCAGCTTTAGGACAGACAATGAAAAACTGTTTTTT. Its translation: CAGSFRTDNEKLFF.